The clone carrying this TCR beta chain has just a few counts. The antigen remains unidentified. The data belong to a study of T cells in Graves' hyperthyroidism and ophthalmopathy. As for the study in general: Peripheral blood sampling occurred at initial diagnosis, before any treatment. General observations from the study: Most clonotypes that expanded in the thyroid above 0.001 also showed up in blood.

RNA transcripts were the template for amplifying TCR beta CDR3 regions. TCR CDR3 underwent first-round RT-PCR with the HTBI primer set. MiXCR, applied by TCRdb to the multiplex PCR reads, yields one record per CDR3 protein. The table has about 600,000 distinct CDR3 sequences, roughly 16% seen once. Looked up from germline, CDR1 is MNHEY and CDR2 is SVGAGI. Unmatched junction bases numbered 7, after V lost 4 bases and J lost 1 base. This CDR3 contains 16 residues. The TCR comes from a woman aged 40-49 years with Graves' ophthalmopathy. The sample taken for sequencing was blood. J is TRBJ2-1 and V is TRBV6-5; 7 nucleotides line up with TRBD2. CDR3 loop: CASSSYSGLSYNEQFF. CDR3 nucleotide sequence: TGTGCCAGCAGTTCCTATAGCGGGTTGTCCTACAATGAGCAGTTCTTC.